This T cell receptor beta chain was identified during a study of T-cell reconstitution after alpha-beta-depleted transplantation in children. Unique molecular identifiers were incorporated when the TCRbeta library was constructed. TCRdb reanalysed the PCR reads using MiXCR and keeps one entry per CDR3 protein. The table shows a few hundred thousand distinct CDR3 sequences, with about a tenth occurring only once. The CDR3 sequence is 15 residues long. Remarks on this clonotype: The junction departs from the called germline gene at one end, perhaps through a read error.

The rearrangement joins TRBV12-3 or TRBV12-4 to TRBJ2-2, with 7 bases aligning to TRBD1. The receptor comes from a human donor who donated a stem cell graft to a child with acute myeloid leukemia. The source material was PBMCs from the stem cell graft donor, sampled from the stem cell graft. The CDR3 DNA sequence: TGTGCCAGCAGCTCGGGACAGATTACCACCCGGGAGCTGTTTTTT. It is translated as CASSSGQITTRELFF.